One and the same sample provided the 26 T cell receptor beta chains below, sequenced in a study of cytomegalovirus exposure and HLA in healthy donors. Only in-frame clones appear in the TCRdb table, and some are missing; sequencing was by immunoSEQ multiplex PCR. The table shows 150,000 or so clones, with approximately 86% occurring only once. Sequenced: PBMCs. The receptor source for this set is a man between 18 and 29 years old in good health and CMV-seropositive.

The V and J genes are TRBV6-1 and TRBJ2-7, with 8 positions matching TRBD2. V was pared by 2 bases and J by 3 bases, with 9 bases of the junction left unmatched. This CDR3 region has 16 residues. Per the germline V gene, CDR1 is MNHNS and CDR2 is SASEGT. The CDR3 here is CASSERLAGYFYEQYF. The CDR3 nucleotides are TGTGCCAGCAGTGAACGGCTAGCGGGCTACTTCTACGAGCAGTACTTC.

This chain uses TRBV7-2 with TRBJ2-5; D is unresolved. This CDR3 is built from 11 residues. CDR1 is SGHTA, CDR2 FQGNSA, per germline. V was clipped by 4 bases and J by 7 bases, with 7 bases between them. This CDR3 reads CASSYSGTQYF. The CDR3, as DNA: TGTGCCAGCAGCTATTCGGGGACCCAGTACTTC.

The chain is built from TRBV11-2 and TRBJ1-1, with D uncertain. Trimming stripped 5 bases from V and 8 bases from J, with 15 bases between. The CDR3 has 13 amino acids. Germline CDR1 reads SGHAT; CDR2 reads FQNNGV. The CDR3 bases are TGTGCCAGCAGCCCGGGAGTGAGGGTGGAAGCTTTCTTT. Translating it yields CASSPGVRVEAFF.

The rearrangement links TRBV6-6 to TRBJ1-1, with a weak D call TRBD1 (6 bases). V was clipped by 4 bases and J by 10 bases, with 19 bases between them. Germline assignment: CDR1 MNHNY and CDR2 SVGAGI (reference sequence). There are 14 residues in the CDR3. The CDR3 region is CASSSSLTQGSAFF. The CDR3 nucleotides read TGTGCCAGCAGTTCCTCACTGACACAGGGTTCAGCTTTCTTT.

This clone was picked up a small number of times. The chain combines TRBV6-5 with TRBJ2-7, with 9 bases that match TRBD2. CDR3 length equals 15 residues. Germline-derived CDR1 and CDR2 are MNHEY and SVGAGI. With V trimmed by 2 bases and J by 5 bases, 7 bases remained unmatched. DNA of the CDR3: TGTGCCAGCAGTTACCGGCTAGCGGGGTCCCACGAGCAGTACTTC. Residues: CASSYRLAGSHEQYF.

This clone was seen only once. The chain couples TRBV18 to TRBJ2-7; TRBD2 aligns across 11 bases. Germline trimming cut 2 bases from V and 5 bases from J; bases unmatched to any gene: 5. From germline, CDR1 is KGHSH and CDR2 LQKENI. This CDR3 region has 15 residues. CDR3 sequence: CASSPALAGGNEQYF. The CDR3 nucleotides are TGTGCCAGCTCACCAGCCCTAGCGGGAGGTAACGAGCAGTACTTC.

The V and J genes are TRBV18 and TRBJ2-4, with TRBD2 as a possible D gene (6 bases). The CDR3 loop spans 14 amino acids. Per the germline V gene, CDR1 is KGHSH and CDR2 is LQKENI. V was trimmed by 2 bases and J by 2 bases, leaving 7 bases between them. CDR3 nucleotide sequence: TGTGCCAGCTCACCAGGGAGGTCCAAAAACATTCAGTACTTC. Translated: CASSPGRSKNIQYF.

J is TRBJ1-2 and V is TRBV29-1; D might be TRBD1 (6 bases). The length of the CDR3 is 11 residues. V was trimmed by 6 bases and J by 5 bases, leaving 10 bases between them. The germline CDR1 and CDR2 sequences are SQVTM and ANQGSEA. The CDR3 nucleotides are TGCAGCGTGAGGGACATTTATGGCTACACCTTC. As protein: CSVRDIYGYTF.

The rearrangement joins TRBV6-1 to TRBJ1-4; no reliable D call. Germline CDR1 and CDR2: MNHNS and SASEGT. The V end was cut by 10 bases, the J end by 5 bases, with 20 bases between. The CDR3 sequence is 15 residues long. The CDR3 DNA sequence: TGTGCCACGACCGCGGCCCCGAGCGGGAATGAAAAACTGTTTTTT. Translation: CATTAAPSGNEKLFF.

The V call is TRBV19, the J call TRBJ1-1; D not certain. V lost 8 bases, J lost 6 bases, and 4 bases lay in between. Germline V gene lookup returns CDR1 LNHDA and CDR2 SQIVND (reference sequence). CDR3 length: 9 amino acids. CDR3 DNA: TGTGCCAGTGGCCCTGAAGCTTTCTTT. Protein product: CASGPEAFF.

The genes are TRBV6-5 and TRBJ2-7; 9 bases are a match to TRBD2. Germline V CDR1 and CDR2: MNHEY, SVGAGI. This CDR3 has 15 residues. J was trimmed by 9 bases and V by 0 bases; bases with no gene match: 9. The CDR3 loop is CASSYSVAGVSAQYF. The DNA of the CDR3 is TGTGCCAGCAGTTACTCGGTAGCGGGGGTATCTGCGCAGTACTTC.

This clone was counted once. V usage is TRBV6-6 and J usage is TRBJ1-1; 8 bases align to TRBD1. The CDR3 totals 15 residues. V gave up 5 bases and J gave up 1 base; unmatched junction bases: 6. Germline loops: CDR1 MNHNY, CDR2 SVGAGI (reference sequence). CDR3 sequence (DNA): TGTGCCAGCAGTACACGACAGGGGTGGAACACTGAAGCTTTCTTT. Its translation is CASSTRQGWNTEAFF.

The chain has TRBV30 and TRBJ2-3; TRBD1 might be the D (5 bases). Germline loops: CDR1 GTSNPN, CDR2 SVGIG (reference sequence). The CDR3 runs 14 residues. Trimming cost V 2 bases and J 3 bases, with 12 bases left between them. CDR3: CAWSPGPATDTQYF. As DNA, the CDR3 is TGTGCCTGGAGTCCAGGGCCCGCGACAGATACGCAGTATTTT. Filled out from reference TRBV30 and TRBJ2-3, the complete variable domain reads SQTIHQWPATLVQPVGSPLSLECTVEGTSNPNLYWYRQAAGRGLQLLFYSVGIGQISSEVPQNLSASRPQDRQFILSSKKLLLSDSGFYLCAWSPGPATDTQYFGPGTRLTVL.

This rearrangement joins TRBV7-6 to TRBJ2-3; possibly TRBD1 for D (6 bases). Germline lookup yields CDR1 SGHVS and CDR2 FNYEAQ. The CDR3 covers 14 residues. V lost 5 bases and J 4 bases, leaving 13 bases between the germline ends. CDR3 region: CASSQQGASDTQYF. CDR3 DNA sequence: TGTGCCAGCAGCCAACAGGGAGCTTCAGATACGCAGTATTTT.

This clone was detected once. The CDR3 is CAWSTPAGTGFFQPQHF. Here the CDR3 DNA reads TGTGCCTGGAGTACGCCCGCCGGGACAGGGTTTTTTCAGCCCCAGCATTTT. The gene calls are TRBV30 and TRBJ1-5; TRBD1 matches at 9 bases. Losses at the gene ends were 2 bases for V and 6 bases for J; bases not matched to a gene: 14. Germline lookup yields CDR1 GTSNPN and CDR2 SVGIG (reference sequence). The CDR3 is 17 amino acids.

The rearrangement uses TRBV18 and TRBJ2-7, with 7 bases matching TRBD2. The CDR3 has 14 amino acids. V lost 3 bases and J lost 2; bases outside the gene matches: 4. CDR1 is KGHSH, CDR2 LQKENI, per germline. CDR3 DNA: TGTGCCAGCTCACCGGGGGGGAAGCCCTACGAGCAGTACTTC. Encoded protein: CASSPGGKPYEQYF.

This clone was detected only once. V usage is TRBV27 and J usage is TRBJ2-1, with 12 nucleotides matching TRBD2. The CDR3 length is 19 residues. The germline V gene encodes CDR1 MNHEY and CDR2 SMNVEV (reference sequence). V shed 2 bases, J shed 0 bases, and the junction held 8 bases outside the gene matches. CDR3 nucleotide sequence: TGTGCCAGCAGTTTAGGGACTAGCGGGTCTACTGCCTCCTACAATGAGCAGTTCTTC. Translation gives CASSLGTSGSTASYNEQFF.

V and J are TRBV27 and TRBJ2-5; D might be TRBD1 (5 bases). The V end was cut by 10 bases, the J end by 3 bases, with 15 bases between. The length of the CDR3 is 13 residues. Germline CDR1 and CDR2: MNHEY and SMNVEV (reference sequence). CDR3 amino acids: CATGKGMEETQYF. In DNA form, the CDR3 reads TGTGCCACAGGGAAGGGGATGGAAGAGACCCAGTACTTC.

The chain uses TRBV6-5 and TRBJ1-1, with 8 bases aligning to TRBD1. The junction had 10 bases not matched to a gene; V was cut back by 9 bases and J by 7 bases. This CDR3 is built from 13 residues. The germline CDR1 and CDR2 sequences are MNHEY and SVGAGI. Here the CDR3 DNA reads TGTGCCAGTACGAAACAGGGGGGCAATGAAGCTTTCTTT. Translating it yields CASTKQGGNEAFF.

The gene calls are TRBV11-2 and TRBJ2-7, with 9 bases that match TRBD1. Germline trimming cut 6 bases from V and 3 bases from J; bases unmatched to any gene: 9. The CDR3 has 15 amino acids. The germline V gene has CDR1 SGHAT and CDR2 FQNNGV. CDR3 protein: CASRSRDRELYEQYF. The CDR3, as DNA: TGTGCCAGCAGGTCCCGGGACAGGGAACTCTACGAGCAGTACTTC.

This chain uses TRBV7-9 with TRBJ2-7; 12 bases fit TRBD2. This CDR3 contains 18 residues. CDR1 and CDR2 (germline): SEHNR, FQNEAQ (reference sequence). V shed 5 bases, J shed 2 bases, and the junction held 13 bases outside the gene matches. CDR3 DNA: TGTGCCAGCAGCCCTCCGACTAGCGGGGGCACCGCTGCCTACGAGCAGTACTTC. Its protein is CASSPPTSGGTAAYEQYF.

The V and J genes are TRBV20-1 and TRBJ2-7; D is perhaps TRBD2 (5 bases). The V and J ends lost 4 bases and 5 bases respectively, with 9 bases between them. This CDR3 contains 11 residues. Germline V lookup: CDR1 DFQATT, CDR2 SNEGSKA (reference sequence). The CDR3: CSATGNNEQYF. In DNA form, the CDR3 reads TGCAGTGCTACGGGGAACAACGAGCAGTACTTC.

The rearrangement links TRBV5-1 to TRBJ2-1; TRBD2 matches at 8 bases. The CDR3 covers 13 residues. The germline V gene encodes CDR1 SGHRS and CDR2 YFSETQ. Trimming cost V 3 bases and J 12 bases; bases outside gene matches: 8. As DNA, the CDR3 is TGCGCCAGCAGCTACCAAGCGGGAGACGGGCAGTTCTTC. It codes for CASSYQAGDGQFF.

This chain connects TRBV6-5 to TRBJ1-1; no reliable D call. The germline CDR1 and CDR2 sequences are MNHEY and SVGAGI. V lost 6 bases to trimming and J lost 1 base, with 15 bases between them. This CDR3 spans 15 amino acids. The CDR3 bases are TGTGCCAGCAGATTACGGGTTATGGGGAACACTGAAGCTTTCTTT. It specifies CASRLRVMGNTEAFF.

The CDR3 spells CASSQDIGDTFVKQYF. CDR3 bases: TGTGCCAGCAGCCAAGATATCGGAGATACCTTTGTCAAGCAGTACTTC. The chain has TRBV4-2 and TRBJ2-7; D remains unclear. The ends were cut back, 0 bases at V and 8 bases at J, with 20 bases in the middle. CDR1 is LGHNA, CDR2 YNFKEQ, per germline. There are 16 residues in the CDR3.

This sequence joins TRBV11-3 and TRBJ2-7; D is uncertain. V was trimmed by 3 bases and J by 6 bases, leaving 12 bases between them. The germline V gene encodes CDR1 SGHNT and CDR2 YENEEA. The CDR3 contains 13 residues. In DNA, the CDR3 is TGTGCCAGCAGCTTTGGGCCTGCAGGCGAGCAGTACTTC. Translating gives CASSFGPAGEQYF.